The rows below give T cell receptor beta chains drawn from one sample of a study of T-cell reconstitution after alpha-beta-depleted transplantation in children. TCRdb called the PCR reads again in MiXCR, with one record for every CDR3 protein. The sample includes 70,000 to 95,000 distinct CDR3 sequences, 15% of them seen just once. Here the sequenced sample was PBMCs, mostly from graft donor cells, taken 180 days after TCRalphabeta/CD19-depleted stem cell transplant. These receptors were taken from a male patient under 10 years old who had a stem cell transplant for acute lymphoblastic leukemia, so the T cells may come from the graft donor. CDR3s include the opening cysteine and the closing phenylalanine or tryptophan. D genes are given only for firm matches. A row's size may be missing; if present it is once, few, many or a size class.

d_gene: TRBD1
v_gene: TRBV7-2
j_gene: TRBJ1-3
abundance: many
CDR3nt: TGTGCCAGCAGCTTATTGACAGGGGGAAACACCATATATTTT
CDR3aa: CASSLLTGGNTIYF

d_gene: -
v_gene: TRBV30
j_gene: TRBJ1-3
abundance: few
CDR3nt: TGTGCCTGGATCCGGGTCGGGGCTGGAAACACCATATATTTT
CDR3aa: CAWIRVGAGNTIYF

d_gene: -
v_gene: TRBV12-3/TRBV12-4
j_gene: TRBJ1-1
abundance: -
CDR3nt: TGTGCCAGCAGTTCCAGTGTTGGGGCTGAAGCTTTCTTT
CDR3aa: CASSSSVGAEAFF

d_gene: -
v_gene: TRBV10-3
j_gene: TRBJ2-1
abundance: many
CDR3nt: TGTGCCATCAGTGGAGGCTCTCGGGGGAATGAGCAGTTCTTC
CDR3aa: CAISGGSRGNEQFF

d_gene: -
v_gene: TRBV9
j_gene: TRBJ1-6
abundance: few
CDR3nt: TGTGCCAGCAGCGCCTCCTCCGAGGGGGCACCCCTCCACTTT
CDR3aa: CASSASSEGAPLHF

d_gene: -
v_gene: TRBV4-3
j_gene: TRBJ2-7
abundance: few
CDR3nt: TGCGCCAGCAGCGAAAGTGTTACCTACGAGCAGTACTTC
CDR3aa: CASSESVTYEQYF

d_gene: TRBD1
v_gene: TRBV11-2
j_gene: TRBJ1-3
abundance: few
CDR3nt: TGTGCCAGCAGCCACAGGGGGACGGGAAACACCATATATTTT
CDR3aa: CASSHRGTGNTIYF

d_gene: -
v_gene: TRBV27
j_gene: TRBJ2-3
abundance: -
CDR3nt: TGTGCCAGCAGTTCCCAAACCCTGGATACGCAGTATTTT
CDR3aa: CASSSQTLDTQYF

d_gene: -
v_gene: TRBV21-1
j_gene: TRBJ1-1
abundance: -
CDR3nt: TGTGCCAGCACCCCCTTGGTCTATCGTCGTTGGTGGAACACTGAAGCTTTCTTT
CDR3aa: CASTPLVYRRWWNTEAFF

d_gene: -
v_gene: TRBV7-9
j_gene: TRBJ2-2
abundance: -
CDR3nt: TGTGCCAGCAGCGCGGGACAAACAGAAGGGGAGGTGCTGTTTTTT
CDR3aa: CASSAGQTEGEVLFF

d_gene: -
v_gene: TRBV20-1
j_gene: TRBJ2-7
abundance: few
CDR3nt: TGCAGTGCTAGAGTGGGAGGCAGCGGGACAGAAAGCTCCTACGAGCAGTACTTC
CDR3aa: CSARVGGSGTESSYEQYF

d_gene: TRBD1
v_gene: TRBV7-9
j_gene: TRBJ1-2
abundance: few
CDR3nt: TGTGCCAGCAGCTTAGCGCTGGGACAGGGCTATGGCTACACCTTC
CDR3aa: CASSLALGQGYGYTF

d_gene: TRBD1
v_gene: TRBV5-1
j_gene: TRBJ2-2
abundance: few
CDR3nt: TGCGCCAGCAGCTTGGTTCTCAGGGGGCTGGGGAACACCGGGGAGCTGTTTTTT
CDR3aa: CASSLVLRGLGNTGELFF

d_gene: TRBD2
v_gene: TRBV5-8
j_gene: TRBJ2-3
abundance: -
CDR3nt: TGTGCCAGCAGCTTGGCAGGCGGGGGAAACACAGATACGCAGTATTTT
CDR3aa: CASSLAGGGNTDTQYF

d_gene: -
v_gene: TRBV6-4
j_gene: TRBJ1-1
abundance: -
CDR3nt: TGTGCCAGCAGTGACTCGATAGGGATGAACACTGAAGCTTTCTTT
CDR3aa: CASSDSIGMNTEAFF

d_gene: TRBD1
v_gene: TRBV3-1
j_gene: TRBJ1-1
abundance: -
CDR3nt: TGTGCCAGCAGCCAGATGGGACAGGGAGACGAGGCTTTCTTT
CDR3aa: CASSQMGQGDEAFF

d_gene: -
v_gene: TRBV4-2
j_gene: TRBJ1-1
abundance: many
CDR3nt: TGTGCCAGCAGCCAAGATCCGGCTCTGAACACTGAAGCTTTCTTT
CDR3aa: CASSQDPALNTEAFF

d_gene: -
v_gene: TRBV30
j_gene: TRBJ1-5
abundance: few
CDR3nt: TGTGCCTGGACGGTGGACGGAGACAATCAGCCCCAGCATTTT
CDR3aa: CAWTVDGDNQPQHF

d_gene: TRBD1
v_gene: TRBV7-9
j_gene: TRBJ1-2
abundance: many
CDR3nt: TGTGCCAGCAGCGCGGGCGGACAGGGGAACTATGGCTACACCTTC
CDR3aa: CASSAGGQGNYGYTF

d_gene: -
v_gene: TRBV7-6
j_gene: TRBJ2-5
abundance: few
CDR3nt: TGTGCCAGCAGCAGGGTAGAGACCCAGTACTTC
CDR3aa: CASSRVETQYF

d_gene: -
v_gene: TRBV29-1
j_gene: TRBJ1-2
abundance: few
CDR3nt: TGCAGCGTTGGACAGGTGAACGGCTACACCTTC
CDR3aa: CSVGQVNGYTF

d_gene: -
v_gene: TRBV20-1
j_gene: TRBJ1-5
abundance: -
CDR3nt: TGCAGTGCTAAGGGGGATCAGCCCCAGCATTTT
CDR3aa: CSAKGDQPQHF

d_gene: -
v_gene: TRBV7-6
j_gene: TRBJ1-3
abundance: few
CDR3nt: TGTGCCAGCAGCGAAGGTTCCTCTGGAAACACCATATATTTT
CDR3aa: CASSEGSSGNTIYF

d_gene: -
v_gene: TRBV12-3/TRBV12-4
j_gene: TRBJ2-7
abundance: few
CDR3nt: TGTGCCAGCAGCAAAACTGGGGGCTACGAGCAGTACTTC
CDR3aa: CASSKTGGYEQYF

d_gene: TRBD2
v_gene: TRBV11-2
j_gene: TRBJ2-2
abundance: few
CDR3nt: TGTGCCAGCAGCTTAATAGCGGGGGATACCGGGGAGCTGTTTTTT
CDR3aa: CASSLIAGDTGELFF

d_gene: -
v_gene: TRBV5-1
j_gene: TRBJ2-3
abundance: -
CDR3nt: TGCGCCAGCAGCCCCCTCAGGGTCTGGGGTGCAGATACGCAGTATTTT
CDR3aa: CASSPLRVWGADTQYF

d_gene: -
v_gene: TRBV3-1
j_gene: TRBJ1-2
abundance: few
CDR3nt: TGTGCCAGCAGCCAACAAGGACATCCGGATGGCTACACCTTC
CDR3aa: CASSQQGHPDGYTF

d_gene: -
v_gene: TRBV7-2
j_gene: TRBJ1-2
abundance: -
CDR3nt: TGTGCCAGCAGCTTAGGTGGGACGGACAACTATGGCTACACCTTC
CDR3aa: CASSLGGTDNYGYTF